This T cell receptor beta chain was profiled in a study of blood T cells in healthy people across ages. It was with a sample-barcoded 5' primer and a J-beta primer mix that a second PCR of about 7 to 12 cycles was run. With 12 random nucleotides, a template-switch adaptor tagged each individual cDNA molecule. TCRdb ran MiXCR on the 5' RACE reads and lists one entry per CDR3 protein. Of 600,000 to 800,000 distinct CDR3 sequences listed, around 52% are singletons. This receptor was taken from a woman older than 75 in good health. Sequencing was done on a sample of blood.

This chain's CDR3 is CAISELGQGYEQYF. The CDR3 region has the DNA TGTGCCATCAGTGAACTGGGACAGGGCTACGAGCAGTACTTC. The V gene is TRBV10-3, the J gene TRBJ2-7; TRBD1 agrees at 9 bases. Germline-derived CDR1 and CDR2 are ENHRY and SYGVKD. Unmatched junction bases numbered 3, after V lost 3 bases and J lost 3 bases. The CDR3 is 14 amino acids.